The rows below give T cell receptor beta chains drawn from one sample of a study of blood T cell repertoires in COVID-19. Assay: immunoSEQ multiplex PCR; the TCRdb copy retains only in-frame clones and omits some. The sample includes 300,000 to 450,000 clones, more than 75% of them seen just once. The specimen sequenced was peripheral blood. The receptors were gathered from a woman aged 25 to 39 with COVID-19, enrolled during active disease. CDR3s include the opening cysteine and the closing phenylalanine or tryptophan. The order of the fields is clone size, D gene, V gene, J gene, CDR3 protein, CDR3 DNA. The D gene is left open where the match is weak. Where a row states a size, it is once, few, many or the class of an expanded clone; other rows omit it.

size: .
D: .
V: TRBV7-9
J: TRBJ2-7
CDR3: CASSLAGSSYEQYF
DNA: TGTGCCAGCAGCTTAGCGGGCAGCTCCTACGAGCAGTACTTC

size: .
D: .
V: TRBV6-6
J: TRBJ2-3
CDR3: CASSYSTRRGDTQYF
DNA: TGTGCCAGCAGTTACTCGACTAGGAGGGGTGATACGCAGTATTTT

size: .
D: TRBD1
V: TRBV18
J: TRBJ2-7
CDR3: CASSPSRDSYEQYF
DNA: TGTGCCAGCTCACCCTCCCGGGACAGCTACGAGCAGTACTTC

size: once
D: TRBD2
V: TRBV7-2
J: TRBJ2-3
CDR3: CASSGTSGRGRATDTQYF
DNA: TGTGCCAGCAGCGGGACTAGCGGGAGGGGGAGGGCCACAGATACGCAGTATTTT

size: .
D: .
V: TRBV7-2
J: TRBJ1-2
CDR3: CAIQPGGASYGYTF
DNA: TGTGCCATCCAGCCCGGGGGGGCCTCCTATGGCTACACCTTC

size: once
D: TRBD1
V: TRBV10-2
J: TRBJ1-6
CDR3: CASTLSGGNGSPLHF
DNA: TGCGCCAGCACCTTGTCAGGGGGGAATGGTTCACCCCTCCACTTT

size: .
D: TRBD2
V: TRBV4-1
J: TRBJ2-1
CDR3: CASSQGTSGRAGYSYNEQFF
DNA: TGCGCCAGCAGCCAGGGGACTAGCGGGAGGGCCGGGTACTCCTACAATGAGCAGTTCTTC

size: .
D: .
V: TRBV9
J: TRBJ2-1
CDR3: CASSVEGLGNNEQFF
DNA: TGTGCCAGCAGCGTAGAGGGACTGGGGAACAATGAGCAGTTCTTC

size: .
D: .
V: TRBV28
J: TRBJ1-2
CDR3: CASRPGAVYGYTF
DNA: TGTGCCAGCAGGCCAGGGGCAGTCTATGGCTACACCTTC

size: .
D: TRBD1
V: TRBV7-9
J: TRBJ2-7
CDR3: CASSLGQGAYEQYF
DNA: TGTGCCAGCAGCCTCGGACAGGGGGCCTACGAGCAGTACTTC

size: .
D: TRBD1
V: TRBV5-1
J: TRBJ2-5
CDR3: CASNIPGQGETQYF
DNA: TGCGCCAGCAACATTCCGGGACAGGGAGAGACCCAGTACTTC